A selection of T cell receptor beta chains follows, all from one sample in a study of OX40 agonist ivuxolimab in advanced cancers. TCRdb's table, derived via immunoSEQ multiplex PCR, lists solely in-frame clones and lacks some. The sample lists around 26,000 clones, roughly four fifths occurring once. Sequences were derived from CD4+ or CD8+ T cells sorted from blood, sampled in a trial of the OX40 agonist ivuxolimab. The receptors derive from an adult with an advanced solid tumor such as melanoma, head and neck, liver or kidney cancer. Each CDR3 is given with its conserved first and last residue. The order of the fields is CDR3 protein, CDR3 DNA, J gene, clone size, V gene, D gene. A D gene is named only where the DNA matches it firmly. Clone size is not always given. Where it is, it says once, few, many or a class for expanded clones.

CDR3aa: CASSGGGPQSMLEQFF; CDR3nt: TGTGCCAGCAGCGGCGGGGGCCCCCAGTCCATGCTTGAGCAGTTCTTC; j_gene: TRBJ2-1; abundance: NA; v_gene: TRBV9; d_gene: NA
CDR3aa: CASSLGRETQYF; CDR3nt: TGTGCCAGCAGTTTAGGCCGAGAGACCCAGTACTTC; j_gene: TRBJ2-5; abundance: NA; v_gene: TRBV7-8; d_gene: NA
CDR3aa: CASSFLTGSLYEQYF; CDR3nt: TGCGCCAGCAGCTTTCTGACAGGGTCTCTCTACGAGCAGTACTTC; j_gene: TRBJ2-7; abundance: NA; v_gene: TRBV5-1; d_gene: TRBD1
CDR3aa: CASRTTLRGYTF; CDR3nt: TGTGCCAGCAGAACCACCTTAAGGGGCTACACCTTC; j_gene: TRBJ1-2; abundance: NA; v_gene: TRBV6-5; d_gene: NA
CDR3aa: CATSPVRVEGYEQYF; CDR3nt: TGTGCCACCAGCCCCGTGCGGGTTGAGGGCTACGAGCAGTACTTC; j_gene: TRBJ2-7; abundance: once; v_gene: TRBV15; d_gene: NA
CDR3aa: CASSPQGTGIEQYF; CDR3nt: TGTGCCAGCAGCCCTCAGGGGACAGGGATTGAGCAGTACTTC; j_gene: TRBJ2-7; abundance: few; v_gene: TRBV27; d_gene: TRBD1
CDR3aa: CASSIAGGGETQYF; CDR3nt: TGTGCCAGCAGCATAGCGGGAGGAGGGGAGACCCAGTACTTC; j_gene: TRBJ2-5; abundance: NA; v_gene: TRBV11-2; d_gene: TRBD2
CDR3aa: CASSEWERRGYSTDTQYF; CDR3nt: TGTGCCAGCAGTGAGTGGGAGCGCCGGGGCTATAGCACAGATACGCAGTATTTT; j_gene: TRBJ2-3; abundance: NA; v_gene: TRBV6-1; d_gene: NA
CDR3aa: CASSIGTSGSNEQFF; CDR3nt: TGTGCCAGTAGTATTGGAACTAGCGGGAGCAATGAGCAGTTCTTC; j_gene: TRBJ2-1; abundance: NA; v_gene: TRBV19; d_gene: TRBD2
CDR3aa: CASSPPGGYNEQFF; CDR3nt: TGTGCCAGCAGCCCCCCAGGGGGTTACAATGAGCAGTTCTTC; j_gene: TRBJ2-1; abundance: NA; v_gene: TRBV11-3; d_gene: TRBD1
CDR3aa: CASSTGQGARETQYF; CDR3nt: TGTGCCAGCAGCACCGGACAGGGGGCGCGGGAGACCCAGTACTTC; j_gene: TRBJ2-5; abundance: NA; v_gene: TRBV11-2; d_gene: TRBD1
CDR3aa: CASSLEGRGWTDTQYF; CDR3nt: TGCGCCAGCAGCTTGGAGGGCAGGGGGTGGACAGATACGCAGTATTTT; j_gene: TRBJ2-3; abundance: NA; v_gene: TRBV5-1; d_gene: TRBD1
CDR3aa: CASSFGGVLIYEQYF; CDR3nt: TGTGCCAGCAGTTTCGGGGGGGTGCTTATCTACGAGCAGTACTTC; j_gene: TRBJ2-7; abundance: NA; v_gene: TRBV27; d_gene: TRBD2
CDR3aa: CASRPQGGNTEAFF; CDR3nt: TGTGCCAGCCGCCCCCAGGGTGGGAACACTGAAGCTTTCTTT; j_gene: TRBJ1-1; abundance: NA; v_gene: TRBV27; d_gene: NA
CDR3aa: CASSFYGGELFF; CDR3nt: TGTGCCAGCAGTTTCTACGGCGGGGAGCTGTTTTTT; j_gene: TRBJ2-2; abundance: once; v_gene: TRBV27; d_gene: NA
CDR3aa: CASSLTSGGYNEQFF; CDR3nt: TGTGCCAGCAGTCTAACTAGCGGGGGTTACAATGAGCAGTTCTTC; j_gene: TRBJ2-1; abundance: once; v_gene: TRBV6-1; d_gene: TRBD2
CDR3aa: CAILLGTSGMRETQYF; CDR3nt: TGTGCCATCCTCCTGGGGACTAGCGGGATGCGAGAGACCCAGTACTTC; j_gene: TRBJ2-5; abundance: NA; v_gene: TRBV5-4; d_gene: TRBD2
CDR3aa: CASSPSALEAFF; CDR3nt: TGTGCCAGCAGCCCTAGTGCCCTTGAAGCTTTCTTT; j_gene: TRBJ1-1; abundance: NA; v_gene: TRBV6-5; d_gene: NA
CDR3aa: CASSLSGDTQYF; CDR3nt: TGTGCCAGCAGCTTAAGTGGGGATACGCAGTATTTT; j_gene: TRBJ2-3; abundance: few; v_gene: TRBV7-3; d_gene: NA
CDR3aa: CASSLASTYEQYF; CDR3nt: TGTGCCAGCAGCTTAGCCAGTACCTACGAGCAGTACTTC; j_gene: TRBJ2-7; abundance: NA; v_gene: TRBV7-9; d_gene: NA
CDR3aa: CASSQEAGSGGAYEQFF; CDR3nt: TGCGCCAGCAGCCAAGAAGCAGGTAGCGGGGGGGCGTATGAGCAGTTCTTC; j_gene: TRBJ2-1; abundance: NA; v_gene: TRBV4-3; d_gene: TRBD2
CDR3aa: CASSVGRYEQYF; CDR3nt: TGTGCCAGCAGTGTCGGGAGATACGAGCAGTACTTC; j_gene: TRBJ2-7; abundance: NA; v_gene: TRBV2; d_gene: NA
CDR3aa: CASSSIGRLAGEETQYF; CDR3nt: TGTGCCAGCAGCTCGATAGGGAGACTAGCCGGGGAAGAGACCCAGTACTTC; j_gene: TRBJ2-5; abundance: NA; v_gene: TRBV7-9; d_gene: TRBD2
CDR3aa: CASTFSTPPRALMPQHF; CDR3nt: TGTGCCAGCACCTTCTCCACCCCCCCCAGGGCCCTGATGCCCCAGCATTTT; j_gene: TRBJ1-5; abundance: NA; v_gene: TRBV28; d_gene: NA
CDR3aa: CASSSVTGTYEQYF; CDR3nt: TGTGCCAGCAGTTCGGTGACAGGCACCTACGAGCAGTACTTC; j_gene: TRBJ2-7; abundance: few; v_gene: TRBV28; d_gene: NA
CDR3aa: CASRNGLSEQYF; CDR3nt: TGTGCCAGTAGAAACGGACTGTCTGAGCAGTACTTC; j_gene: TRBJ2-7; abundance: NA; v_gene: TRBV19; d_gene: NA
CDR3aa: CASSEWTGFEQYF; CDR3nt: TGCGCCAGCAGCGAATGGACAGGGTTCGAGCAGTACTTC; j_gene: TRBJ2-7; abundance: once; v_gene: TRBV5-1; d_gene: TRBD1
CDR3aa: CASSELLGMNTEAFF; CDR3nt: TGCGCCAGCAGTGAGTTGTTAGGGATGAACACTGAAGCTTTCTTT; j_gene: TRBJ1-1; abundance: NA; v_gene: TRBV10-2; d_gene: NA
CDR3aa: CASSLEGRRGYTF; CDR3nt: TGTGCCAGCAGTTTAGAGGGTCGCCGCGGCTACACCTTC; j_gene: TRBJ1-2; abundance: NA; v_gene: TRBV27; d_gene: NA
CDR3aa: CASSLVGDEQFF; CDR3nt: TGTGCCAGCAGCTTAGTGGGCGATGAGCAGTTCTTC; j_gene: TRBJ2-1; abundance: NA; v_gene: TRBV7-8; d_gene: NA
CDR3aa: CASRPPTEAYEQYF; CDR3nt: TGTGCCAGCAGGCCCCCCACAGAGGCCTACGAGCAGTACTTC; j_gene: TRBJ2-7; abundance: NA; v_gene: TRBV28; d_gene: NA
CDR3aa: CASSYGGSYEQYF; CDR3nt: TGTGCCAGCAGTTACGGGGGCTCCTACGAGCAGTACTTC; j_gene: TRBJ2-7; abundance: few; v_gene: TRBV27; d_gene: NA
CDR3aa: CSAKPSSEQFF; CDR3nt: TGCAGTGCAAAGCCTAGCTCCGAGCAGTTCTTC; j_gene: TRBJ2-1; abundance: NA; v_gene: TRBV20-1; d_gene: NA
CDR3aa: CATKFPGTSGSYEQYF; CDR3nt: TGTGCCACTAAGTTTCCTGGGACTAGCGGTTCCTACGAGCAGTACTTC; j_gene: TRBJ2-7; abundance: NA; v_gene: TRBV28; d_gene: TRBD2
CDR3aa: CATGQEVSYEQYF; CDR3nt: TGTGCCACGGGACAGGAGGTCTCCTACGAGCAGTACTTC; j_gene: TRBJ2-7; abundance: NA; v_gene: TRBV28; d_gene: TRBD1
CDR3aa: CATRTGGYGYTF; CDR3nt: TGTGCCACCAGGACAGGGGGCTATGGCTACACCTTC; j_gene: TRBJ1-2; abundance: NA; v_gene: TRBV6-1; d_gene: TRBD1
CDR3aa: CASSQGLRGPSYNEQFF; CDR3nt: TGTGCCAGCAGCCAAGGTCTGCGGGGTCCCTCCTACAATGAGCAGTTCTTC; j_gene: TRBJ2-1; abundance: NA; v_gene: TRBV14; d_gene: NA
CDR3aa: CATSAGLRAYEQYF; CDR3nt: TGTGCCACCTCGGCGGGCCTCAGAGCCTACGAGCAGTACTTC; j_gene: TRBJ2-7; abundance: once; v_gene: TRBV19; d_gene: NA
CDR3aa: CASSQDGGGGAGELFF; CDR3nt: TGTGCCAGCAGCCAAGACGGCGGGGGAGGGGCCGGGGAGCTGTTTTTT; j_gene: TRBJ2-2; abundance: NA; v_gene: TRBV4-2; d_gene: TRBD2
CDR3aa: CASSDPGQGSAEQFF; CDR3nt: TGTGCCAGCAGTGATCCGGGACAGGGTTCGGCTGAGCAGTTCTTC; j_gene: TRBJ2-1; abundance: NA; v_gene: TRBV2; d_gene: TRBD1
CDR3aa: CASRSWVTGTGELFF; CDR3nt: TGTGCCAGTAGGAGCTGGGTCACCGGGACCGGGGAGCTGTTTTTT; j_gene: TRBJ2-2; abundance: NA; v_gene: TRBV19; d_gene: NA